This paragraph covers one T cell receptor (beta chain) sequence. Here immunoSEQ multiplex PCR was the method, and the copy in TCRdb shows in-frame clones only, minus some. The table shows 150,000 to 200,000 clones, with about 80% occurring only once. The record originates from a study of blood T cell repertoires in COVID-19. The ends lost 4 bases at V and 4 bases at J; junction bases unmatched: 7. This CDR3 spans 17 amino acids. Looked up from germline, CDR1 is WSHSY and CDR2 is SAAADI. This TCR derives from a man in his fifties or sixties with acute or convalescent COVID-19. The material sequenced was peripheral blood. V and J are TRBV10-2 and TRBJ1-4; 12 bases align to TRBD1. CDR3 amino acids: CASSGVGQGADNEKLFF. The CDR3 DNA reads TGCGCCAGCAGTGGAGTGGGACAGGGGGCAGATAATGAAAAACTGTTTTTT.